The clone carrying this TCR beta chain was recorded at least ten times. CDR3 size: 15 residues. V was clipped by 1 base and J by 2 bases; unmatched bases: 3. The germline CDR1 and CDR2 sequences are SGDLS and YYNGEE. This record comes from a study of blood T cells in healthy people across ages. A J-beta primer mix and a sample-barcoded 5' primer were used in a second PCR of about 7 to 12 cycles. TCRdb fed the 5' RACE reads into MiXCR, producing one record per CDR3 protein. The repertoire consists of fewer than 1 million distinct CDR3 sequences, with about 42% occurring once and the leading ten covering around 18%.

Material: blood. The gene calls are TRBV9 and TRBJ2-3; 8 bases fit TRBD2. The source is a man aged 60 to 75 in good health. The CDR3 sequence: CASSVSGGSTDTQYF. The CDR3 DNA sequence: TGTGCCAGCAGCGTAAGCGGGGGCTCCACAGATACGCAGTATTTT.